These 20 T cell receptor beta chains were all obtained from the same sample, sequenced in a study of OX40 agonist ivuxolimab in advanced cancers. Profiling relied on immunoSEQ multiplex PCR, and the TCRdb table lists in-frame clones only, not all of them. The sample carries 40,000 to 50,000 clones, roughly 90% recorded once. The material sequenced was CD4+ or CD8+ T cells sorted from blood, taken in a trial of the OX40 agonist ivuxolimab. The receptors were gathered from an adult with an advanced solid tumor such as melanoma, head and neck, liver or kidney cancer.

This sequence joins TRBV9 and TRBJ1-6; D is possibly TRBD1 (6 bases). CDR3 length: 15 amino acids. The germline CDR1 and CDR2 sequences are SGDLS and YYNGEE. V lost 3 bases, J lost 4 bases, and 11 bases lay in between. DNA for the CDR3: TGTGCCAGCAGCGCGGGGGACACATATAATTCACCCCTCCACTTT. Translated, it gives CASSAGDTYNSPLHF.

On this clone: Other DNA sequences within the sample encode an identical CDR3. The gene calls are TRBV4-2 and TRBJ2-3; 13 bases align to TRBD2. This CDR3 contains 15 residues. Per the germline V gene, CDR1 is LGHNA and CDR2 is YNFKEQ. With 6 bases clipped from V and 3 bases from J, the junction kept 3 bases outside the gene matches. CDR3 in DNA: TGTGCCAGCAGTCCGACTAGCGGGGGGACAGATACGCAGTATTTT. Translation gives CASSPTSGGTDTQYF.

The chain is built from TRBV6-6 and TRBJ1-1, with TRBD1 identical over 8 bases. Germline CDR1 is MNHNY and CDR2 is SVGAGI (reference sequence). The CDR3 spans 14 residues. V shed 5 bases and J 1 base; nucleotides not matched to a gene: 3. The CDR3 nucleotides are TGTGCCAGCAGTGTTGGACAGGGGAACACTGAAGCTTTCTTT. This sequence encodes CASSVGQGNTEAFF.

The chain is built from TRBV15 and TRBJ1-1; the D is unclear. Per germline, CDR1 LNHNV and CDR2 YYDKDF (reference sequence). The CDR3 runs 15 residues. V was shortened by 0 bases and J by 1 base, with 9 bases between the two germline ends. CDR3 sequence (DNA): TGTGCCACCAGCAGAGATTACAGTAGGAACACTGAAGCTTTCTTT. This gives the protein CATSRDYSRNTEAFF.

The chain is built from TRBV4-1 and TRBJ2-2, with TRBD1 matching over 7 bases. V trimming: 4 bases; J trimming: 6 bases; junction bases outside the gene matches: 2. Germline CDR1 reads MGHRA; CDR2 reads YSYEKL. CDR3 length: 13 residues. Here the CDR3 DNA reads TGCGCCAGCAGCCTCACAGGGGCCGGGGAGCTGTTTTTT. This translates into CASSLTGAGELFF.

This clone appeared a single time. The J gene is TRBJ1-2, the V gene TRBV2, with unresolved D. Germline V lookup: CDR1 SNHLY, CDR2 FYNNEI. The CDR3 length is 11 residues. Trimming took 7 bases from V and 7 from J, leaving 10 bases between them. The CDR3 is CASMREGGYTF. In nucleotides, the CDR3 is TGTGCCAGCATGCGGGAAGGTGGCTACACCTTC.

The chain has TRBV2 and TRBJ2-5; unclear D gene. CDR3 length: 13 residues. CDR1 is SNHLY, CDR2 FYNNEI, per germline. Trimming removed 7 bases at V and 1 base at J, with 10 bases between. This CDR3 is CASKAKTQETQYF. In DNA form, the CDR3 reads TGTGCCAGCAAGGCCAAGACCCAAGAGACCCAGTACTTC.

The genes are TRBV7-9 and TRBJ2-7, with 10 bases fitting TRBD1. The germline gives CDR1 SEHNR, CDR2 FQNEAQ (reference sequence). The CDR3 length is 15 residues. J lost 5 bases, V lost 5 bases, and 9 bases had no gene match. The CDR3 DNA reads TGTGCCAGCAGCGACCGGGACAGGGGAAGTCACGAGCAGTACTTC. It is translated as CASSDRDRGSHEQYF.

The V gene is TRBV19, the J gene TRBJ2-7; D perhaps matches TRBD2 (5 bases). Per the germline V gene, CDR1 is LNHDA and CDR2 is SQIVND (reference sequence). Trimming removed 1 base at V and 6 bases at J, with 10 bases between. The CDR3 consists of 13 residues. CDR3 amino acids: CASSIGLASEQYF. In DNA, the CDR3 is TGTGCCAGTAGTATAGGGTTAGCGAGCGAGCAGTACTTC.

This clone was observed once. The chain has TRBV28 and TRBJ2-2; D call uncertain. Germline V gene lookup returns CDR1 MDHEN and CDR2 SYDVKM. The CDR3 runs 12 residues. With 6 bases removed from V and 6 bases from J, the gap between germline ends came to 8 bases. The CDR3 coding sequence is TGTGCCAGCAGCGAGTGGGCCGGGGAGCTGTTTTTT. Amino acids: CASSEWAGELFF.

This chain connects TRBV2 to TRBJ2-7, with 7 bases aligning to TRBD1. Germline CDR1 reads SNHLY; CDR2 reads FYNNEI. Trimming at V came to 4 bases and at J to 3 bases, leaving 9 bases not matched to a gene. This CDR3 is 15 amino acids long. CDR3 amino acids: CASSAVQGRSYEQYF. The CDR3 DNA sequence: TGTGCCAGCAGTGCTGTACAGGGGCGAAGCTACGAGCAGTACTTC.

The chain employs TRBV5-6 and TRBJ1-5; 10 positions match TRBD1. This CDR3 contains 14 residues. V was clipped by 2 bases and J by 6 bases; unmatched bases: 2. CDR1 is SGHDT and CDR2 is YYEEEE in the germline V gene. CDR3 region: CASSFGQGGQPQHF. CDR3 sequence (DNA): TGTGCCAGCAGCTTCGGACAGGGGGGTCAGCCCCAGCATTTT.

The genes are TRBV7-8 and TRBJ1-5; maybe TRBD1 (6 bases). The germline V and J ends were trimmed by 5 bases and 4 bases, with 15 bases remaining between them. The CDR3 sequence is 15 residues long. CDR1 and CDR2 (germline): SGHVS, FQNEAQ. The CDR3 is CASSPIRGTNQPQHF. For the CDR3, the DNA is TGTGCCAGCAGCCCCATCCGGGGGACAAATCAGCCCCAGCATTTT.

The chain joins TRBV5-6 to TRBJ2-2; TRBD2 matches 7 bases. The CDR3 consists of 14 residues. In germline, CDR1 is SGHDT, CDR2 YYEEEE. V dropped 3 bases and J dropped 6; count of bases not matched to a gene: 5. The DNA for the CDR3 is TGTGCCAGCAGCTACTTACTAGCGTCCGGGGAGCTGTTTTTT. Protein product: CASSYLLASGELFF.

This CDR3 reads CASSLILAGKNTGELFF. CDR3 DNA sequence: TGTGCCAGCAGCCTAATACTAGCGGGAAAGAACACCGGGGAGCTGTTTTTT. The chain couples TRBV27 to TRBJ2-2; TRBD2 matches 10 bases. The trim removed 6 bases at V and 1 base at J, leaving 8 bases unmatched. The CDR3 has 17 amino acids. Germline CDR1 and CDR2: MNHEY and SMNVEV (reference sequence).

This clone has only one observation. The DNA of the CDR3 is TGTGCCAGCAGTGAATGGGACATTCCCTACGAGCAGTACTTC. Protein sequence: CASSEWDIPYEQYF. The rearrangement joins TRBV25-1 to TRBJ2-7; D is possibly TRBD1 (6 bases). The CDR3 sequence is 14 residues long. The V end lost 1 base, the J end lost 2 bases, and 9 bases lay between the germline ends. The germline CDR1 and CDR2 sequences are MGHDK and SYGVNS.

V is TRBV27 and J is TRBJ2-3; maybe TRBD1 (6 bases). The CDR3 is 16 residues long. The V end was cut by 3 bases, the J end by 2 bases, with 15 bases between. The V gene's germline CDR1 is MNHEY and CDR2 SMNVEV (reference sequence). The CDR3 DNA reads TGTGCCAGCAGTTTCTCGGGACAACTCTACACAGATACGCAGTATTTT. The encoded protein is CASSFSGQLYTDTQYF.

This sequence joins TRBV4-1 and TRBJ1-2; unclear D gene. V lost 0 bases and J 4 bases, leaving 3 bases between the germline ends. CDR1 is MGHRA and CDR2 is YSYEKL in the germline V gene. The CDR3 is 12 residues long. This CDR3 is CASSQDTYGYTF. CDR3 nucleotide sequence: TGCGCCAGCAGCCAAGACACCTATGGCTACACCTTC.

This clone was observed once. The chain's CDR3 is CASSVGKGLAREQYF. CDR3 DNA: TGTGCCAGCAGCGTAGGGAAGGGACTAGCTCGCGAGCAGTACTTC. The V call is TRBV9, the J call TRBJ2-7; 9 nucleotides agree with TRBD2. The CDR3 is 15 residues long. The V gene end was trimmed by 0 bases and the J gene end by 6 bases; junction bases not matched to a gene: 7. CDR1 is SGDLS, CDR2 YYNGEE, per germline.

The rearrangement uses TRBV6-5 and TRBJ2-1, with 10 positions matching TRBD2. J was trimmed by 5 bases and V by 6 bases; bases with no gene match: 4. Looked up from germline, CDR1 is MNHEY and CDR2 is SVGAGI. The CDR3 extends over 14 amino acids. CDR3 nucleotides: TGTGCCAGCAGCAGGGGACTAGCGAACAATGAGCAGTTCTTC. Translating gives CASSRGLANNEQFF.